This TCR beta chain derives from a study of OX40 agonist ivuxolimab in advanced cancers. Study information: Allowance was made for prior anti-PD-1, anti-PD-L1 or anti-CTLA-4 therapy, and about 44% had some.

The table came from immunoSEQ multiplex PCR; TCRdb's copy has only in-frame clones and leaves some out. Among 75,000 to 100,000 clones listed, approximately 84% were seen once. The V and J ends lost 5 bases and 3 bases respectively, with 16 bases between them. Germline assignment: CDR1 SEHNR and CDR2 FQNEAQ (reference sequence). CDR3 length: 15 amino acids. The source of this sequence is an adult with an advanced solid tumor such as melanoma, head and neck, liver or kidney cancer. The source was CD4+ or CD8+ T cells sorted from blood, collected in a trial of the OX40 agonist ivuxolimab. The chain has TRBV7-9 and TRBJ1-2; D is perhaps TRBD1 (5 bases). The DNA of the CDR3 is TGTGCCAGCAGCAAAACGGGGGTACTGTACTATGGCTACACCTTC. Protein: CASSKTGVLYYGYTF.